The 20 T cell receptor beta chains below all came from one sample that was sequenced in a study of glioma-infiltrating T cells after dendritic cell vaccination. Repertoires were generated with immunoSEQ multiplex PCR, while TCRdb's copy carries only in-frame clones and drops some. The profile shows over 55,000 clones, 80% to 85% of them singletons. The sequences come from blood, collected before dendritic cell vaccination. The receptors were sampled from a human donor with glioblastoma.

The chain joins TRBV7-9 to TRBJ2-6; possibly TRBD1 for D (6 bases). Germline values: CDR1 SEHNR, CDR2 FQNEAQ (reference sequence). The CDR3 sequence is 15 residues long. With 5 bases removed from V and 4 bases from J, the gap between germline ends came to 12 bases. CDR3 amino acids: CASSLRGTGANVLTF. As DNA, the CDR3 is TGTGCCAGCAGCCTCAGGGGAACCGGGGCCAACGTCCTGACTTTC.

This clone is a singleton in its sample. V is TRBV6-5 and J is TRBJ2-5; the match to TRBD1 covers 11 bases. Germline-derived CDR1 and CDR2 are MNHEY and SVGAGI. V gave up 8 bases and J gave up 4 bases; unmatched junction bases: 6. CDR3 length equals 14 residues. CDR3 residues: CASGRTGGRETQYF. The CDR3, as DNA: TGTGCCAGCGGACGGACAGGGGGCCGAGAGACCCAGTACTTC.

The chain couples TRBV7-9 to TRBJ1-2; TRBD1 is a possible D gene (6 bases). This CDR3 is 13 amino acids long. Trimming pared 6 bases from V and 3 bases from J, leaving 11 bases between. Germline CDR1 SEHNR, CDR2 FQNEAQ (reference sequence). This CDR3 is CASSSGQHYGYTF. The CDR3 bases are TGTGCCAGCAGTTCCGGACAGCACTATGGCTACACCTTC.

This sequence joins TRBV6-5 and TRBJ1-4; 8 bases are a match to TRBD1. This CDR3 is 14 amino acids long. Unmatched junction bases numbered 6, after V lost 5 bases and J lost 7 bases. From germline, CDR1 is MNHEY and CDR2 SVGAGI. The CDR3 sequence: CASSPGQGGEKLFF. As DNA, the CDR3 is TGTGCCAGCAGTCCCGGACAGGGCGGTGAAAAACTGTTTTTT.

This clone was recorded once. The V call is TRBV7-3, the J call TRBJ1-1; 11 bases are a match to TRBD1. From germline, CDR1 is SGHTA and CDR2 FQGTGA. There are 14 residues in the CDR3. The V segment lost 5 bases and the J segment 5 bases; nucleotides outside the gene matches: 4. The CDR3 here is CASSQGQGVTEAFF. As DNA, the CDR3 is TGTGCCAGCAGCCAGGGACAGGGGGTGACTGAAGCTTTCTTT.

J is TRBJ2-1 and V is TRBV5-1; TRBD2 might be the D (7 bases). Trimming took 1 base from V and 2 from J, leaving 16 bases between them. Germline values: CDR1 SGHRS, CDR2 YFSETQ. The CDR3 runs 17 residues. The CDR3 is CASSLRGGLSTYNEQFF. The CDR3 coding sequence is TGCGCCAGCAGCTTGAGGGGGGGTCTCTCCACCTACAATGAGCAGTTCTTC.

The chain employs TRBV4-2 and TRBJ1-1, with D maybe TRBD1 (5 bases). Trimming took off 2 bases at V and 11 bases at J, with 15 bases between the two ends. The CDR3 has 13 amino acids. CDR1 is LGHNA, CDR2 YNFKEQ, per germline. Here the CDR3 reads CASSQTSGLSAFF. DNA of the CDR3: TGTGCCAGCAGCCAAACCTCAGGGTTAAGTGCTTTCTTT.

In this sample, this clone turned up once. V gene TRBV5-6 combines with J gene TRBJ1-1; 7 bases line up with TRBD1. Germline V gene data show CDR1 as SGHDT and CDR2 as YYEEEE. With 2 bases clipped from V and 3 bases from J, the junction kept 7 bases outside the gene matches. The CDR3 covers 15 residues. In DNA form, the CDR3 reads TGTGCCAGCAGCTTAATGACAGGGAAGGACACTGAAGCTTTCTTT. Its translation is CASSLMTGKDTEAFF.

The rearrangement links TRBV29-1 to TRBJ1-2, with D unresolved. Trimming removed 4 bases from V and 4 bases from J, with 10 bases in between. Per the germline V gene, CDR1 is SQVTM and CDR2 is ANQGSEA. The CDR3 totals 12 residues. The CDR3 loop reads CSVGTPLYGYTF. CDR3 bases: TGCAGCGTTGGGACTCCCCTCTATGGCTACACCTTC.

The chain is built from TRBV19 and TRBJ2-5, with TRBD2 identical over 14 bases. Trimming removed 5 bases from V and 2 bases from J; junction bases left unmatched: 7. The CDR3 has 17 residues. Germline CDR1 is LNHDA and CDR2 is SQIVND (reference sequence). The DNA for the CDR3 is TGTGCCAGTAGTTGGACTAGCGGGGGGCCGGGGCAAGAGACCCAGTACTTC. Its protein is CASSWTSGGPGQETQYF.

The chain joins TRBV30 to TRBJ1-1; 8 bases line up with TRBD1. The germline gives CDR1 GTSNPN, CDR2 SVGIG (reference sequence). The CDR3 consists of 13 residues. The V and J ends lost 4 bases and 4 bases, in that order; junction bases with no gene match: 5. CDR3 DNA: TGTGCCTGGAAACAGGGGGTGAGCACTGAAGCTTTCTTT. Its protein product is CAWKQGVSTEAFF.

This clone was recorded once. The chain links TRBV19 to TRBJ2-5, with 14 nucleotides matching TRBD2. The CDR3 has 19 amino acids. The germline V gene has CDR1 LNHDA and CDR2 SQIVND (reference sequence). The V gene end was trimmed by 1 base and the J gene end by 3 bases; junction bases not matched to a gene: 10. DNA of the CDR3: TGTGCCAGTAGTATAGGGGGGGCCGGGACTAGCGGGGGAGAAGAGACCCAGTACTTC. It specifies CASSIGGAGTSGGEETQYF. Full variable domain (remainder filled in from reference TRBV19 and TRBJ2-5): DGGITQSPKYLFRKEGQNVTLSCEQNLNHDAMYWYRQDPGQGLRLIYYSQIVNDFQKGDIAEGYSVSREKKESFPLTVTSAQKNPTAFYLCASSIGGAGTSGGEETQYFGPGTRLLVL.

The chain has TRBV11-3 and TRBJ2-2, with a tentative D call TRBD2 (6 bases). CDR1 is SGHNT, CDR2 YENEEA, per germline. Trimming shortened V by 0 bases and J by 4 bases, and 9 bases separated the two germline ends. The CDR3 is 15 residues long. DNA for the CDR3: TGTGCCAGCAGCTTAGATGGAGGGAGCACCGGGGAGCTGTTTTTT. Translating it yields CASSLDGGSTGELFF. The whole variable domain, remainder taken from reference TRBV11-3 and TRBJ2-2, is EAGVVQSPRYKIIEKKQPVAFWCNPISGHNTLYWYLQNLGQGPELLIRYENEEAVDDSQLPKDRFSAERLKGVDSTLKIQPAELGDSAVYLCASSLDGGSTGELFFGEGSRLTVL.

By share, this clone counts as medium-sized. The rearrangement links TRBV5-1 to TRBJ2-7; 9 bases agree with TRBD1. This CDR3 is built from 14 residues. The germline V gene encodes CDR1 SGHRS and CDR2 YFSETQ. V was pared by 6 bases and J by 1 base, with 5 bases of the junction left unmatched. Written as DNA, the CDR3 is TGCGCCAGCACCTTCGGGACAGGGTCCTACGAGCAGTACTTC. Its protein is CASTFGTGSYEQYF.

The chain employs TRBV19 and TRBJ1-5; 8 bases map to TRBD1. The CDR3 extends over 12 amino acids. V lost 9 bases to trimming and J lost 4 bases; unmatched junction nucleotides: 2. Germline-derived CDR1 and CDR2 are LNHDA and SQIVND (reference sequence). The CDR3 sequence: CASGQGNQPQHF. DNA of the CDR3: TGTGCCAGCGGACAGGGAAATCAGCCCCAGCATTTT. Drawing the rest from reference TRBV19 and TRBJ1-5, the complete variable domain is DGGITQSPKYLFRKEGQNVTLSCEQNLNHDAMYWYRQDPGQGLRLIYYSQIVNDFQKGDIAEGYSVSREKKESFPLTVTSAQKNPTAFYLCASGQGNQPQHFGDGTRLSIL.

This chain uses TRBV19 with TRBJ1-1; D is unresolved. There are 13 residues in the CDR3. Germline values: CDR1 LNHDA, CDR2 SQIVND (reference sequence). V lost 5 bases and J 4 bases, leaving 11 bases between the germline ends. CDR3 in amino acids: CASSLQAATEAFF. The CDR3 nucleotides are TGTGCCAGTAGTTTACAAGCGGCCACTGAAGCTTTCTTT.

This clone was counted only a few times. The chain uses TRBV10-3 and TRBJ2-2, with 12 nucleotides matching TRBD2. The CDR3 loop spans 20 amino acids. Germline CDR1 is ENHRY and CDR2 is SYGVKD. Germline trimming cut 7 bases from V and 0 bases from J; bases unmatched to any gene: 15. CDR3 in amino acids: CAIMFPVSSGGETNTGELFF. The CDR3, as DNA: TGTGCCATCATGTTCCCTGTCTCTAGCGGGGGGGAAACGAACACCGGGGAGCTGTTTTTT.

The chain couples TRBV7-9 to TRBJ2-7; the match to TRBD1 covers 8 bases. V shed 5 bases, J shed 1 base, and the junction held 4 bases outside the gene matches. This CDR3 contains 14 residues. Germline V CDR1 and CDR2: SEHNR, FQNEAQ (reference sequence). The CDR3 bases are TGTGCCAGCAGCCTGACAGGGGTGTCCTACGAGCAGTACTTC. This translates into CASSLTGVSYEQYF. Looking up the rest from reference TRBV7-9 and TRBJ2-7 gives the full variable domain: DTGVSQNPRHKITKRGQNVTFRCDPISEHNRLYWYRQTLGQGPEFLTYFQNEAQLEKSRLLSDRFSAERPKGSFSTLEIQRTEQGDSAMYLCASSLTGVSYEQYFGPGTRLTVT.

In its sample, this clone was seen once. V is TRBV5-1 and J is TRBJ2-3; D gene uncertain. The V gene's germline CDR1 is SGHRS and CDR2 YFSETQ. The CDR3 extends over 17 amino acids. V was trimmed by 0 bases and J by 1 base, leaving 15 bases between them. This CDR3 is CASSLALLNPGTDTQYF. CDR3 nucleotide sequence: TGCGCCAGCAGCTTGGCCTTATTGAATCCAGGCACAGATACGCAGTATTTT. The variable domain in full, with the rest retrieved from reference TRBV5-1 and TRBJ2-3, is KAGVTQTPRYLIKTRGQQVTLSCSPISGHRSVSWYQQTPGQGLQFLFEYFSETQRNKGNFPGRFSGRQFSNSRSEMNVSTLELGDSALYLCASSLALLNPGTDTQYFGPGTRLTVL.

Only one count was recorded for this clone. The chain is built from TRBV7-9 and TRBJ1-6, with no clear D. From germline, CDR1 is SEHNR and CDR2 FQNEAQ (reference sequence). The CDR3 is 16 residues long. Trimming took 1 base from V and 9 from J, leaving 16 bases between them. CDR3 bases: TGTGCCAGCAGCTTAGTTACGGACTTCCACGCTTCACCCCTCCACTTT. As protein: CASSLVTDFHASPLHF.